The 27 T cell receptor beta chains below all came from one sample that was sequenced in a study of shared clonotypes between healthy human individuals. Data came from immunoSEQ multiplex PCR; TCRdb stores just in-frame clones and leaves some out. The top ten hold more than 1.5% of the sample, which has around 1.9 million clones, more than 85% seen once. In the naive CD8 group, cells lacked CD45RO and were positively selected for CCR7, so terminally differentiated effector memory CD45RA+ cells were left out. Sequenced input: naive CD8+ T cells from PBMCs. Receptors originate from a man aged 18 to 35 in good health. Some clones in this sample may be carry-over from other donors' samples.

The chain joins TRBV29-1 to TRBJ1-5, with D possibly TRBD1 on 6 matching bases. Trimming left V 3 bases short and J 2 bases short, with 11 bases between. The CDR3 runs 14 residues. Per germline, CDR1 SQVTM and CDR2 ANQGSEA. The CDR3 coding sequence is TGCAGCGTTGATACAGGGCTCGGCAATCAGCCCCAGCATTTT. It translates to CSVDTGLGNQPQHF.

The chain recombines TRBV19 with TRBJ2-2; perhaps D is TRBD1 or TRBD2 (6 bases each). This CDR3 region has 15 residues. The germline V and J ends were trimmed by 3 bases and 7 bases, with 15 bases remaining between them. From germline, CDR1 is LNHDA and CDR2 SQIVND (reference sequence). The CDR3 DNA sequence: TGTGCCAGTAGTATCGCGGGAAGGGGGATCGGGGAGCTGTTTTTT. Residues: CASSIAGRGIGELFF. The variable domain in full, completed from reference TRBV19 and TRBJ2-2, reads DGGITQSPKYLFRKEGQNVTLSCEQNLNHDAMYWYRQDPGQGLRLIYYSQIVNDFQKGDIAEGYSVSREKKESFPLTVTSAQKNPTAFYLCASSIAGRGIGELFFGEGSRLTVL.

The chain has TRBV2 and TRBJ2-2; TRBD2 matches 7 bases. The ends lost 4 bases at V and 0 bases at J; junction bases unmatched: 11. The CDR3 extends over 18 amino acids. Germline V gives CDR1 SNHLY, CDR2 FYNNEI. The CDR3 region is CASSGIIGRLTNTGELFF. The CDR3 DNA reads TGTGCCAGCAGTGGGATAATCGGGAGGCTTACGAACACCGGGGAGCTGTTTTTT.

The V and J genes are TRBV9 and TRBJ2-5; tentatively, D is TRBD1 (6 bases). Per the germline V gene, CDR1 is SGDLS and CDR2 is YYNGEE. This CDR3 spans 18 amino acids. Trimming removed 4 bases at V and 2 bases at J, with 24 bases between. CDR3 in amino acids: CASSSRVGPHRAQETQYF. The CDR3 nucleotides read TGTGCCAGCAGCTCCCGGGTTGGCCCTCACAGGGCACAAGAGACCCAGTACTTC.

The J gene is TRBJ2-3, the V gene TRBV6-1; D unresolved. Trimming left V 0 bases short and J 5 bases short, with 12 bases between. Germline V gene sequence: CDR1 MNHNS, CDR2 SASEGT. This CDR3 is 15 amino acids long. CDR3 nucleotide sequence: TGTGCCAGCAGTGAAGCGCCCGGGTACGGAGATACGCAGTATTTT. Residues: CASSEAPGYGDTQYF.

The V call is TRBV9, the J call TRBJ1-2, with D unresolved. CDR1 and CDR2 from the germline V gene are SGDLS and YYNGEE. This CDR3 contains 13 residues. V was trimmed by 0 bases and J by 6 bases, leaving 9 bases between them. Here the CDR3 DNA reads TGTGCCAGCAGCGTAGTCGAGCGAGATGGCTACACCTTC. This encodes CASSVVERDGYTF.

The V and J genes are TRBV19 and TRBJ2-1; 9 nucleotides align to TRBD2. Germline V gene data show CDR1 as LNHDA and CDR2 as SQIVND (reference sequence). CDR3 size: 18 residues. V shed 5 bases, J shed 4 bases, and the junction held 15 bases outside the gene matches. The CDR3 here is CASSVDWAGGPRYNEQFF. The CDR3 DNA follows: TGTGCCAGTAGTGTCGATTGGGCGGGAGGGCCCCGTTACAATGAGCAGTTCTTC.

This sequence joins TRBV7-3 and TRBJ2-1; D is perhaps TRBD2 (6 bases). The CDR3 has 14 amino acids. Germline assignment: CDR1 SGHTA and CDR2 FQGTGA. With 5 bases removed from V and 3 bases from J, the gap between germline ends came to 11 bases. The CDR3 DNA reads TGTGCCAGCAGCCGGGACTTCCTCTACAATGAGCAGTTCTTC. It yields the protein CASSRDFLYNEQFF. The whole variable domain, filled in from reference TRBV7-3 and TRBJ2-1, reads GAGVSQTPSNKVTEKGKYVELRCDPISGHTALYWYRQSLGQGPEFLIYFQGTGAADDSGLPNDRFFAVRPEGSVSTLKIQRTERGDSAVYLCASSRDFLYNEQFFGPGTRLTVL.

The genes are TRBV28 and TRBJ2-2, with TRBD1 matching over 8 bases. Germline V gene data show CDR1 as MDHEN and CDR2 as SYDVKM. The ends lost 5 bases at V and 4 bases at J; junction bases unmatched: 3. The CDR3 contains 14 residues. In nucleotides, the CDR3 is TGTGCCAGCAGTGGGACAGGTCCCACCGGGGAGCTGTTTTTT. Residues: CASSGTGPTGELFF.

The CDR3 DNA reads TGCAGCGCCGGACAGGGCAAGGACGAGCAGTACTTC. It yields the protein CSAGQGKDEQYF. This rearrangement joins TRBV29-1 to TRBJ2-7; 8 bases match TRBD1. The CDR3 has 12 residues. V gave up 7 bases and J gave up 5 bases; unmatched junction bases: 7. Germline CDR1 is SQVTM and CDR2 is ANQGSEA.

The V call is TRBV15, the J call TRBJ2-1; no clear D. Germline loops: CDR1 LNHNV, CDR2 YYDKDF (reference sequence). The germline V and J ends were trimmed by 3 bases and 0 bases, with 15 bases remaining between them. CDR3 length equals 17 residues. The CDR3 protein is CATSSVPRTSSYNEQFF. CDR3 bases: TGTGCCACCAGCAGCGTCCCACGGACCAGCTCCTACAATGAGCAGTTCTTC.

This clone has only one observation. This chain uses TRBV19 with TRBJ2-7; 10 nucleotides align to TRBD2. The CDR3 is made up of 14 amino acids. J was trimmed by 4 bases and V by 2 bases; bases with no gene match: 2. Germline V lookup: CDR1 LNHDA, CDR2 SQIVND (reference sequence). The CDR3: CASSILAGEYEQYF. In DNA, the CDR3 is TGTGCCAGTAGTATACTAGCGGGAGAGTACGAGCAGTACTTC.

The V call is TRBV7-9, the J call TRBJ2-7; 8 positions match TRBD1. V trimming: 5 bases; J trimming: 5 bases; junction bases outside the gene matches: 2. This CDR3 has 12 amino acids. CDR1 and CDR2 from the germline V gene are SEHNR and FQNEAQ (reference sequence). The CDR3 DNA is TGTGCCAGCAGCGGACAGGGTGACGAGCAGTACTTC. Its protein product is CASSGQGDEQYF.

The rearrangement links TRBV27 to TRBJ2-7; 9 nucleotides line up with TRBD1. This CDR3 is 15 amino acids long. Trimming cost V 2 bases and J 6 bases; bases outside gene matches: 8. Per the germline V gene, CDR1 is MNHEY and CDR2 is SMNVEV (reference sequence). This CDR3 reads CASSLVGTGSREQYF. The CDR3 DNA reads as TGTGCCAGCAGTTTAGTAGGGACAGGGTCCCGCGAGCAGTACTTC.

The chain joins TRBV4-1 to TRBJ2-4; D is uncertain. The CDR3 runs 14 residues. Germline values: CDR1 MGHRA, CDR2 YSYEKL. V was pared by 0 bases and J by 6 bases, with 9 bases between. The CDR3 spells CASSQDPAVNIQYF. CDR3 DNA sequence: TGCGCCAGCAGCCAAGATCCCGCGGTAAACATTCAGTACTTC.

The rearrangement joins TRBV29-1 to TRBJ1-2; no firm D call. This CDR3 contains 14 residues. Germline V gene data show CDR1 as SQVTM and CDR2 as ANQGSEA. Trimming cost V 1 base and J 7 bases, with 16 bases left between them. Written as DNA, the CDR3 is TGCAGCGTTGAAGTCCCAGAAACGGATGGTGGCTACACCTTC. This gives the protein CSVEVPETDGGYTF.

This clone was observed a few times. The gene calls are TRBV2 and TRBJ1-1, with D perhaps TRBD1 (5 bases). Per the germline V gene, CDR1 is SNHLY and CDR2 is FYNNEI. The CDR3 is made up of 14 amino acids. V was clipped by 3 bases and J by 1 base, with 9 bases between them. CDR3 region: CASSDPDRNTEAFF. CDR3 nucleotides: TGTGCCAGCAGTGACCCCGACAGGAACACTGAAGCTTTCTTT.

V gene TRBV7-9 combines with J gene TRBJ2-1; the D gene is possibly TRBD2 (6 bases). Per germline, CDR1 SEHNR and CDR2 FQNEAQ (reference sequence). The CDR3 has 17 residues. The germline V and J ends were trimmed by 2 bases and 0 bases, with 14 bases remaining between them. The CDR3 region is CASSLRAGSSSYNEQFF. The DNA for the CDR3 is TGTGCCAGCAGCTTAAGGGCCGGGAGTTCCTCCTACAATGAGCAGTTCTTC.

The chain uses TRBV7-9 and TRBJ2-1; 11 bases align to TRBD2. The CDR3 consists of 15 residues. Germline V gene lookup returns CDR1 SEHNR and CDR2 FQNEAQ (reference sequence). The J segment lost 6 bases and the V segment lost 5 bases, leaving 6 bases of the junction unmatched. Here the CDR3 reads CASSRSSGRPNEQFF. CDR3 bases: TGTGCCAGCAGCCGGTCTAGCGGGAGGCCCAATGAGCAGTTCTTC.

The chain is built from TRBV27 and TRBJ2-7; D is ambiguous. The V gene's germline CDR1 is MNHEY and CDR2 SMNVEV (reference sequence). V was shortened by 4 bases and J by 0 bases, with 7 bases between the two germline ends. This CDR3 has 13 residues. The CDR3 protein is CASSSRTSYEQYF. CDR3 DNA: TGTGCCAGCAGTTCCAGGACCTCCTACGAGCAGTACTTC.

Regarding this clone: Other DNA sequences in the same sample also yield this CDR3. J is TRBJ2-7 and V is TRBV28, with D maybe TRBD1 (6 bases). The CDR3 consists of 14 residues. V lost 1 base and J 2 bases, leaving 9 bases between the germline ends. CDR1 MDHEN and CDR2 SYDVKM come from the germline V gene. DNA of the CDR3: TGTGCCAGCAGTTTATTAGCAGGGGCCTACGAGCAGTACTTC. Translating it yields CASSLLAGAYEQYF.

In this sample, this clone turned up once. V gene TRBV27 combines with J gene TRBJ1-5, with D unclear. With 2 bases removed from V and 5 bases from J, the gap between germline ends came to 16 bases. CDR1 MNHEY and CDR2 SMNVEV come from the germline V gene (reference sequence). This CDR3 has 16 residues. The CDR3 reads CASSLVNVSDHQPQHF. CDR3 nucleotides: TGTGCCAGCAGTTTAGTGAATGTCAGCGACCATCAGCCCCAGCATTTT.

The DNA for the CDR3 is TGTGCCAGCAGCCCAGCGGCCGGCTCCTACAATGAGCAGTTCTTC. As protein: CASSPAAGSYNEQFF. This chain links TRBV13 with TRBJ2-1; perhaps TRBD2 as D (5 bases). The CDR3 runs to 15 residues. Germline lookup yields CDR1 PRHDT and CDR2 FYEKMQ (reference sequence). V shed 5 bases and J shed 0 bases, with 11 bases lying between them. Combining the CDR3 with reference TRBV13 and TRBJ2-1 gives the whole variable domain AAGVIQSPRHLIKEKRETATLKCYPIPRHDTVYWYQQGPGQDPQFLISFYEKMQSDKGSIPDRFSAQQFSDYHSELNMSSLELGDSALYFCASSPAAGSYNEQFFGPGTRLTVL.

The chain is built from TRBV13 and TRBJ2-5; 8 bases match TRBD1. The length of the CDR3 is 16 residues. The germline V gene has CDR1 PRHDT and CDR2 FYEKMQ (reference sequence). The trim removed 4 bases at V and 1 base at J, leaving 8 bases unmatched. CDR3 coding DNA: TGTGCCAGCAGCTCTAGAAAGACAGGGGTCCAAGAGACCCAGTACTTC. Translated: CASSSRKTGVQETQYF.

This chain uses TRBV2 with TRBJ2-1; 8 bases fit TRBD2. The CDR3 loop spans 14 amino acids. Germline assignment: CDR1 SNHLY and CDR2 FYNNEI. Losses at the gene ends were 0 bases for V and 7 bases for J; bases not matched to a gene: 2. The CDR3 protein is CASSEARLANEQFF. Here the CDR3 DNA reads TGTGCCAGCAGTGAAGCGAGACTAGCGAATGAGCAGTTCTTC.

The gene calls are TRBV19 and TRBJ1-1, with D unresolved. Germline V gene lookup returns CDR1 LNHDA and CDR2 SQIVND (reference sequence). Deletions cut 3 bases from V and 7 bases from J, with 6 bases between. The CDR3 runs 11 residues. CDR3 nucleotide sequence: TGTGCCAGTAGTATTGAGTATGAAGCTTTCTTT. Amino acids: CASSIEYEAFF.

CDR3 region: CASSRKTAYEQYF. CDR3 sequence (DNA): TGTGCCAGCAGCCGCAAGACAGCCTACGAGCAGTACTTC. J is TRBJ2-7 and V is TRBV7-8; TRBD1 might be the D (5 bases). The germline V gene encodes CDR1 SGHVS and CDR2 FQNEAQ. The CDR3 runs to 13 residues. V lost 5 bases, J lost 2 bases, and 10 bases lay in between.